These 15 T cell receptor beta chains were sequenced from one sample in a study of identical twins. Each CDR3 protein is one row after TCRdb ran MiXCR on the 5' RACE reads. The sample records 550,000 to 700,000 distinct CDR3 sequences, approximately 10% being singletons. This sample was shared with a second study, whose subject was yellow fever vaccine responses in identical twins.

Sample: PBMCs. These TCRs come from a woman in her late teens or twenties in good health.

This clonotype occurred a few times. The chain couples TRBV11-2 to TRBJ2-3; D is perhaps TRBD2 (7 bases). The CDR3 has 15 residues. Between the trimmed V and J ends, which lost 8 bases and 3 bases, there was a span of 18 bases. The germline V gene has CDR1 SGHAT and CDR2 FQNNGV. CDR3: CASSPVGGPTDTQYF. For the CDR3, the DNA is TGTGCCAGCTCCCCGGTGGGGGGGCCTACAGATACGCAGTATTTT.

This clonotype was observed at least ten times. This chain connects TRBV6-2 or TRBV6-3 to TRBJ2-1; TRBD2 matches 10 bases. The length of the CDR3 is 15 residues. The V and J ends lost 0 bases and 7 bases, in that order; junction bases with no gene match: 3. The germline V gene encodes CDR1 MNHEY and CDR2 SVGEGT. Written as DNA, the CDR3 is TGTGCCAGCAGTTACTCACTAGCGGGAAGGAATGAGCAGTTCTTC. It translates to CASSYSLAGRNEQFF.

The sample holds a few counts of this clonotype. The J gene is TRBJ2-3, the V gene TRBV12-5, with 9 nucleotides matching TRBD1. Germline CDR1 LGHNT, CDR2 FRNRAP. Trimming removed 10 bases from V and 4 bases from J; junction bases left unmatched: 9. This CDR3 comprises 14 residues. DNA for the CDR3: TGTGCTACGTCCCGGGACAGGGAGGCAGATACGCAGTATTTT. This sequence encodes CATSRDREADTQYF.

This clonotype was recorded at least ten times. Here the CDR3 reads CATSDGLAVNTGELFF. The DNA for the CDR3 is TGTGCCACCAGTGACGGACTAGCGGTTAACACCGGGGAGCTGTTTTTT. V gene TRBV24-1 combines with J gene TRBJ2-2; 10 positions match TRBD2. Germline values: CDR1 KGHDR, CDR2 SFDVKD. The V and J ends lost 4 bases and 2 bases, in that order; junction bases with no gene match: 3. The CDR3 is 16 residues long.

The chain employs TRBV27 and TRBJ2-7, with D perhaps matching TRBD2 (5 bases). V lost 5 bases and J lost 6, with 20 bases in between. This CDR3 is built from 15 residues. Germline CDR1 MNHEY, CDR2 SMNVEV (reference sequence). CDR3 nucleotide sequence: TGTGCCAGCAGTCCGACCGTTCTAGGAAGCGGCGAGCAGTACTTC. Translated: CASSPTVLGSGEQYF.

The chain joins TRBV2 to TRBJ2-1; TRBD1 is a possible D gene (6 bases). The CDR3 has 15 residues. Germline values: CDR1 SNHLY, CDR2 FYNNEI. With 6 bases removed from V and 6 bases from J, the gap between germline ends came to 18 bases. The CDR3 region has the DNA TGTGCCAGCAGCGGTCTTAGGGGGAAGGGCAATGAGCAGTTCTTC. Translating it yields CASSGLRGKGNEQFF.

This clonotype was observed many times. This chain uses TRBV7-9 with TRBJ2-7; D is uncertain. V was trimmed by 4 bases and J by 0 bases, leaving 10 bases between them. The germline V gene has CDR1 SEHNR and CDR2 FQNEAQ (reference sequence). CDR3 size: 14 residues. The CDR3 reads CASSSPDHSYEQYF. The CDR3 region has the DNA TGTGCCAGCAGCTCCCCCGACCACTCCTACGAGCAGTACTTC.

This clonotype was picked up a small number of times. The rearrangement links TRBV14 to TRBJ1-5; 7 bases are shared with TRBD1. With V trimmed by 2 bases and J by 4 bases, 2 bases remained unmatched. Germline V gene sequence: CDR1 SGHDN, CDR2 FVKESK. This CDR3 has 14 amino acids. CDR3 sequence: CASSQQGVNQPQHF. Written as DNA, the CDR3 is TGTGCCAGCAGCCAACAGGGGGTGAATCAGCCCCAGCATTTT.

This clonotype was seen only a few times. V and J are TRBV10-3 and TRBJ1-2, with no clear D. Germline CDR1 is ENHRY and CDR2 is SYGVKD. Trimming left V 3 bases short and J 0 bases short, with 14 bases between. The CDR3 has 16 residues. The CDR3 sequence is CAISDGRTSANYGYTF. The DNA for the CDR3 is TGTGCCATCAGTGATGGAAGGACCTCCGCTAACTATGGCTACACCTTC.

Ten or more counts support this clonotype. V is TRBV12-5 and J is TRBJ1-5, with 9 bases that match TRBD1. Germline lookup yields CDR1 LGHNT and CDR2 FRNRAP. V lost 4 bases and J lost 7; bases outside the gene matches: 2. This CDR3 region has 13 residues. CDR3: CASGWDRDQPQHF. The CDR3 DNA follows: TGTGCTAGTGGTTGGGACAGGGACCAGCCCCAGCATTTT.

The chain carries TRBV2 and TRBJ2-7; D gene uncertain. Trimming stripped 8 bases from V and 3 bases from J, with 14 bases between. The length of the CDR3 is 13 residues. Germline CDR1 is SNHLY and CDR2 is FYNNEI. The CDR3 DNA is TGTGCCAGCGGCGAGGCACGGATCTACGAGCAGTACTTC. Protein sequence: CASGEARIYEQYF.

The rearrangement joins TRBV27 to TRBJ2-1, with TRBD2 identical over 7 bases. From germline, CDR1 is MNHEY and CDR2 SMNVEV (reference sequence). The CDR3 has 17 amino acids. Trimming took 6 bases from V and 9 from J; bases not matched to a gene: 20. The CDR3 DNA follows: TGTGCCAGCAGCCAAGATCAGCCCGGACTAGTTGGTACTGAGCAGTTCTTC. Its protein product is CASSQDQPGLVGTEQFF.

This clonotype was picked up many times. V gene TRBV4-1 combines with J gene TRBJ2-1, with D unresolved. Trimming shortened V by 1 base and J by 4 bases, and 8 bases separated the two germline ends. CDR1 MGHRA and CDR2 YSYEKL come from the germline V gene. The CDR3 runs to 14 residues. CDR3 nucleotides: TGCGCCAGCAGCCAAGTGCTCGGATACAATGAGCAGTTCTTC. The encoded protein is CASSQVLGYNEQFF.

The rearrangement joins TRBV28 to TRBJ1-2; the D gene is possibly TRBD1 (5 bases). V was shortened by 6 bases and J by 5 bases, with 19 bases between the two germline ends. CDR3 length: 15 amino acids. Germline V gene data show CDR1 as MDHEN and CDR2 as SYDVKM. The CDR3 loop reads CASRTRQLGWYGYTF. The CDR3 bases are TGTGCCAGCAGAACGAGACAGTTGGGTTGGTATGGCTACACCTTC.

This clonotype was counted at least ten times. The chain has TRBV28 and TRBJ1-2; possible D gene TRBD1, 6 bases. Trimming removed 3 bases from V and 6 bases from J, with 14 bases in between. CDR3 size: 14 residues. The V gene's germline CDR1 is MDHEN and CDR2 SYDVKM. The CDR3: CASSLYHRVDGYTF. The CDR3 region has the DNA TGTGCCAGCAGTTTGTACCACAGGGTTGATGGCTACACCTTC.